The T cell receptor (beta chain) under discussion was sequenced for a study of T-cell reconstitution after alpha-beta-depleted transplantation in children (TCRdb year 2016). Looking at the study overall: Using TCR repertoire profiling, the study quantitatively followed how T-cell immune reconstitution unfolded in children after TCRalphabeta/CD19-depleted allogeneic hematopoietic cell transplantation.

Library construction relied on PCR. Sequencing was carried out with an Illumina HiSeq 2500. To normalize quantification of the TCRbeta repertoire, the TCR libraries were built with molecular barcoding that relied on unique molecular identifiers. Using fastp trimming at Q25 and MiXCR clonotype assembly, TCRdb reanalyzed the public sequencing data and kept in-frame beta chains. Duplicate CDR3 protein sequences are folded into a single record with the most common DNA and genes. For this sample there are around 130,000 distinct CDR3 sequences; about 9.5% appear just once. The leading ten clones occupy around 24% of the sample. There are 14 amino acids in the CDR3, from cysteine to phenylalanine inclusive. Only the CDR3 portion is preserved as DNA: 42 bases, with reading frame beginning at the first base. Via the germline V gene, CDR1 is SGHRS and CDR2 YFSETQ. V loses 3 bases at its end and J loses 5 bases; junction bases beyond the gene matches: 7.

General study outcomes and caveats: Over subsequent months, a decline in hyperexpanded clone frequencies was noted, and after one year, T-cell counts and TCRbeta diversity were mostly ascribed to newly produced T cells. About two months after transplant, the apparently early recovery of alphabetaT-cell counts reportedly depended on just several hundred clones that had expanded rapidly and came from non-depleted graft cells. In some patients, the high TCRbeta diversity seen at day 60 was put down to recipient T cells and intrathymic progenitors that had survived conditioning.

A few counts support this clonotype. Its antigen has not been determined. No much larger clone is present one base from it, and per-base qualities are unavailable. The treatment or condition label on this specimen signifies: allogeneic hematopoietic cell transplantation with graft depleted of TCRalphabeta T cells and CD19 B cells. Transplant recipients were children who received TCRalphabeta/CD19-depleted allogeneic hematopoietic cell grafts. This receptor was identified in a girl under three years old who had a stem cell transplant for combined immunodeficiency, so the T cells may come from the graft donor. The material was PBMCs, mostly from graft donor cells, obtained 180 days after TCRalphabeta/CD19-depleted stem cell transplant. This receptor chain uses TRBV5-1 and TRBJ2-7; 8 central bases correspond to TRBD1. The CDR3 region reads CASSSRTGYHEQYF. The DNA sequence is TGCGCCAGCAGCTCTCGGACAGGGTACCACGAGCAGTACTTC. Joined to the reference TRBV5-1 and TRBJ2-7 proteins, this CDR3 gives the full variable domain: KAGVTQTPRYLIKTRGQQVTLSCSPISGHRSVSWYQQTPGQGLQFLFEYFSETQRNKGNFPGRFSGRQFSNSRSEMNVSTLELGDSALYLCASSSRTGYHEQYFGPGTRLTVT.